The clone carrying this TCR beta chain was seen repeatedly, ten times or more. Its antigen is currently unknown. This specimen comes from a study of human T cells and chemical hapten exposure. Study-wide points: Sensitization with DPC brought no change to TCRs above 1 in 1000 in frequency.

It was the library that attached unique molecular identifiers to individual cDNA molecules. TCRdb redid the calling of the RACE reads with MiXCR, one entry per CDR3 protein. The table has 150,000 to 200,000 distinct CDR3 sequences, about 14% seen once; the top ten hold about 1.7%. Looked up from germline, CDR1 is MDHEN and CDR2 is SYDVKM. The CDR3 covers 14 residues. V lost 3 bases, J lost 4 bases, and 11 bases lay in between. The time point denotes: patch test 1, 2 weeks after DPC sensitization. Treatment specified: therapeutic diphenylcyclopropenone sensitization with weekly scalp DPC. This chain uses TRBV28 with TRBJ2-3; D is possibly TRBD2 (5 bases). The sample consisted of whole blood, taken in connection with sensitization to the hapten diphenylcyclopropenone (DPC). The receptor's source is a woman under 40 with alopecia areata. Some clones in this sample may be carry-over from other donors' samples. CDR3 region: CASSFVRDADTQYF. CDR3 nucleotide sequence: TGTGCCAGCAGTTTCGTGAGGGATGCAGATACGCAGTATTTT.